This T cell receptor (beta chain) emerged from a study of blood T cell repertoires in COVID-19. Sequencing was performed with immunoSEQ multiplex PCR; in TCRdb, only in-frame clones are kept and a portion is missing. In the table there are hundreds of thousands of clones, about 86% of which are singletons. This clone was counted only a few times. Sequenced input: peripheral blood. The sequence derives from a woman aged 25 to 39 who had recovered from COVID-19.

The CDR3 here is CASSSQRGYGYTF. CDR3 coding DNA: TGTGCCAGCAGTTCTCAAAGAGGCTATGGCTACACCTTC. This chain links TRBV28 with TRBJ1-2; D ambiguous. Germline CDR1 reads MDHEN; CDR2 reads SYDVKM. The CDR3 contains 13 residues. V lost 4 bases and J 4 bases, leaving 10 bases between the germline ends.